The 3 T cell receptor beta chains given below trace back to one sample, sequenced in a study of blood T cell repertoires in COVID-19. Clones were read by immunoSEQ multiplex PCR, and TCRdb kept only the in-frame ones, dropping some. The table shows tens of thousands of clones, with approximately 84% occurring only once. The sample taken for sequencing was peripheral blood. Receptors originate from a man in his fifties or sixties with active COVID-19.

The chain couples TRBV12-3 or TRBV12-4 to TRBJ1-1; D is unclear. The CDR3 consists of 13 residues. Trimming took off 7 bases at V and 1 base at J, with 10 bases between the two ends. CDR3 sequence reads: CASNPEWNTEAFF. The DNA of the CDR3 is TGTGCCAGCAACCCGGAGTGGAACACTGAAGCTTTCTTT.

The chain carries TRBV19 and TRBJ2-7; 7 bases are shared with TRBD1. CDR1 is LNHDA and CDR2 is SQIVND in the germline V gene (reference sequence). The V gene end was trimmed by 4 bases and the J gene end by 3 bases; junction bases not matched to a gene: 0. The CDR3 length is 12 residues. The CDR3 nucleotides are TGTGCCAGTAGTACAGGGGGCTACGAGCAGTACTTC. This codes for CASSTGGYEQYF. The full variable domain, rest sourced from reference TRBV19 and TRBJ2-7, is DGGITQSPKYLFRKEGQNVTLSCEQNLNHDAMYWYRQDPGQGLRLIYYSQIVNDFQKGDIAEGYSVSREKKESFPLTVTSAQKNPTAFYLCASSTGGYEQYFGPGTRLTVT.

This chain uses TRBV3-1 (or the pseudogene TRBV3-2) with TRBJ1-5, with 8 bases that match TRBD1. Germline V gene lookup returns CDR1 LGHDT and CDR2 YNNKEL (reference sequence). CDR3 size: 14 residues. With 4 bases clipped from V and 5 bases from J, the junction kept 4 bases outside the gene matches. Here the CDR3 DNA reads TGTGCCAGCAGCCGCGGGACAGGCCATCAGCCCCAGCATTTT. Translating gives CASSRGTGHQPQHF.